This T cell receptor beta chain was captured in a study of shared clonotypes between healthy human individuals. About the study: Samples came from two female and three male donors aged 18 to 49.

The CDR3 is 11 amino acids. Per the germline V gene, CDR1 is DFQATT and CDR2 is SNEGSKA (reference sequence). V gave up 6 bases and J gave up 4 bases, with 9 bases separating them. Splitting of each subset's genomic DNA was done evenly across several immunoSEQ plates. Replicate PCRs for unsorted PBMC used approximately 320 ng DNA (about 30,000 T cell genomes). Profiled with immunoSEQ multiplex PCR; TCRdb holds only in-frame clones, not every one. The sample lists fewer than 500,000 clones, about 80% occurring once. Donation came from healthy HIV-negative adults that had no recent acute infections or vaccinations.

Material for sequencing was PBMCs. This receptor was obtained from a woman aged 40 to 50 in good health. Some clones in this sample may be carry-over from other donors' samples. The chain combines TRBV20-1 with TRBJ1-2; no clear D. The CDR3 DNA reads as TGCAGTGCCCTAGGATCCTATGGCTACACCTTC. As protein: CSALGSYGYTF.